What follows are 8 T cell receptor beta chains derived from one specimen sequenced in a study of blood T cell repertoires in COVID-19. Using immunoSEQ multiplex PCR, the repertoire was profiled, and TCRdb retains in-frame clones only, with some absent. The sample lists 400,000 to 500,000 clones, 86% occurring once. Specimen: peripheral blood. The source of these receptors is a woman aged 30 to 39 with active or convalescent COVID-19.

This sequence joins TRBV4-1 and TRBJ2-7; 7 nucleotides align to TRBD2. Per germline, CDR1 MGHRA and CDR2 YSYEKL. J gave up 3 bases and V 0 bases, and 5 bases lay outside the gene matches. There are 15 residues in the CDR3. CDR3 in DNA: TGCGCCAGCAGCCAAGATGGGGGGGTCGACTACGAGCAGTACTTC. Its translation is CASSQDGGVDYEQYF.

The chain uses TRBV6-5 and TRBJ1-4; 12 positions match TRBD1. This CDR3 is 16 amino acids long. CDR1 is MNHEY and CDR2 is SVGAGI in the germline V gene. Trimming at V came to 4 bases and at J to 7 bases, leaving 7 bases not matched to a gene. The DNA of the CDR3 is TGTGCCAGCAGTTCCGGGACAGGGGGCGGCGGTGAAAAACTGTTTTTT. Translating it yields CASSSGTGGGGEKLFF.

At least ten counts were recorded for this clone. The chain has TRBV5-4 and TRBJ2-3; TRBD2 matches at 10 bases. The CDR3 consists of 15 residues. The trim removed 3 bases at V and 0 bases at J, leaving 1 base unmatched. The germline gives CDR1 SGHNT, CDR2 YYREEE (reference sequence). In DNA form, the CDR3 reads TGTGCCAGCAGCTGGGGACTAGCGAGCACAGATACGCAGTATTTT. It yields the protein CASSWGLASTDTQYF.

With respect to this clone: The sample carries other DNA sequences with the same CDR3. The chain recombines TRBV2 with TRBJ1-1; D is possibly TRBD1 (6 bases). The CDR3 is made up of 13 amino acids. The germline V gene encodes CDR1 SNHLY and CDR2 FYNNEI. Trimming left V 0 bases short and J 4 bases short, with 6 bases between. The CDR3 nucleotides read TGTGCCAGCAGTGAAGCGGGGGCCACTGAAGCTTTCTTT. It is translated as CASSEAGATEAFF. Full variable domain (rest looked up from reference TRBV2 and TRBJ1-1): EPEVTQTPSHQVTQMGQEVILRCVPISNHLYFYWYRQILGQKVEFLVSFYNNEISEKSEIFDDQFSVERPDGSNFTLKIRSTKLEDSAMYFCASSEAGATEAFFGQGTRLTVV.

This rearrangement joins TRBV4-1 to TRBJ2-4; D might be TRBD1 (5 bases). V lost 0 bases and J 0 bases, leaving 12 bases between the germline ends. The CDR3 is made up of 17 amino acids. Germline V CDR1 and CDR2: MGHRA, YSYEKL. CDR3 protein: CASSQDVGALAKNIQYF. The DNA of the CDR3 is TGCGCCAGCAGCCAAGATGTAGGGGCGCTAGCCAAAAACATTCAGTACTTC.

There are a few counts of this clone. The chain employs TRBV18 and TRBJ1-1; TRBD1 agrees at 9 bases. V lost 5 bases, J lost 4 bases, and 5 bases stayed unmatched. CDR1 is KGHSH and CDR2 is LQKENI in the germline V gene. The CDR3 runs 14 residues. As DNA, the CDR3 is TGTGCCAGCTCAACCCGACAGGGGGGCACTGAAGCTTTCTTT. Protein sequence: CASSTRQGGTEAFF.

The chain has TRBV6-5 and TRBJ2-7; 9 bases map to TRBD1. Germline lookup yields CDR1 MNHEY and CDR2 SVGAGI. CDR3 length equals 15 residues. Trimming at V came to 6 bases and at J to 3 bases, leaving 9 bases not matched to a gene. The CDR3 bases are TGTGCCAGCAGCCACTCCGGGACAGGGATCTACGAGCAGTACTTC. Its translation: CASSHSGTGIYEQYF.

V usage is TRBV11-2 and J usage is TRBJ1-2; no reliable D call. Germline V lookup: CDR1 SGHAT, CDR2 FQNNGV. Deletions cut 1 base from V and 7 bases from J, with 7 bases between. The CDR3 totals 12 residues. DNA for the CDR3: TGTGCCAGCAGCTTAGGTCCCGGTGGCTACACCTTC. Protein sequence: CASSLGPGGYTF.